Presented here are 32 T cell receptor beta chains from one specimen sequenced in a study of human T cells and chemical hapten exposure. One entry per CDR3 protein results from TCRdb running MiXCR on the RACE reads. The sample includes approximately 350,000 distinct CDR3 sequences, roughly 6.9% of them seen just once. Specified time point: patch test 1, 2 weeks after DPC sensitization. Treatment denoted: therapeutic diphenylcyclopropenone sensitization with weekly scalp DPC. The sequencing here drew on whole blood, taken in connection with sensitization to the hapten diphenylcyclopropenone (DPC). The receptors derive from a young woman with alopecia areata. Some clones in this sample may be carry-over from other donors' samples.

Only a few counts were recorded for this clonotype. V gene TRBV28 combines with J gene TRBJ2-7; tentative D call: TRBD2 (6 bases). The CDR3 loop spans 14 amino acids. Germline V gene data show CDR1 as MDHEN and CDR2 as SYDVKM. V shed 4 bases and J shed 0 bases, with 10 bases lying between them. The CDR3, as DNA: TGTGCCAGCAGTTACCCGGGAGACTCCTACGAGCAGTACTTC. The encoded protein is CASSYPGDSYEQYF.

The V and J genes are TRBV2 and TRBJ2-1; D not certain. Between the trimmed V and J ends, which lost 6 bases and 10 bases, there was a span of 10 bases. CDR1 SNHLY and CDR2 FYNNEI come from the germline V gene. The CDR3 has 11 residues. CDR3 residues: CASRYSGEQFF. For the CDR3, the DNA is TGTGCCAGCAGATATAGTGGGGAGCAGTTCTTC.

This chain joins TRBV6-5 and TRBJ1-2; D unclear. The V gene lost 6 bases and the J gene lost 4 bases, with 12 bases spanning the gap. CDR3 size: 13 residues. CDR1 is MNHEY, CDR2 SVGAGI, per germline. The chain's CDR3 is CASSPGGFYGYTF. Here the CDR3 DNA reads TGTGCCAGCAGCCCGGGCGGATTCTATGGCTACACCTTC.

The genes are TRBV20-1 and TRBJ2-3; TRBD2 is a possible D gene (6 bases). Germline V gene sequence: CDR1 DFQATT, CDR2 SNEGSKA (reference sequence). Deletions cut 3 bases from V and 3 bases from J, with 22 bases between. CDR3 length equals 17 residues. CDR3 residues: CSASRLDSGESTDTQYF. CDR3 sequence (DNA): TGCAGTGCTAGTAGGCTCGATAGCGGTGAGAGTACAGATACGCAGTATTTT.

This sequence joins TRBV3-1 and TRBJ2-3; D is unresolved. The V and J ends lost 7 bases and 1 base respectively, with 12 bases between them. CDR3 length: 14 amino acids. In germline, CDR1 is LGHDT, CDR2 YNNKEL (reference sequence). CDR3 in amino acids: CASTESWGTDTQYF. The CDR3 DNA reads as TGTGCCAGCACAGAGTCCTGGGGCACAGATACGCAGTATTTT.

V gene TRBV20-1 combines with J gene TRBJ1-1; 7 bases are shared with TRBD1. With 6 bases clipped from V and 5 bases from J, the junction kept 9 bases outside the gene matches. CDR3 length: 13 residues. Germline-derived CDR1 and CDR2 are DFQATT and SNEGSKA (reference sequence). The CDR3 region is CSATTGRETEAFF. CDR3 in DNA: TGCAGTGCGACGACAGGGAGGGAGACTGAAGCTTTCTTT.

The chain carries TRBV7-2 and TRBJ1-1; TRBD1 might be the D (6 bases). Germline values: CDR1 SGHTA, CDR2 FQGNSA. The CDR3 consists of 12 residues. V lost 4 bases and J lost 9, with 12 bases in between. This chain's CDR3 is CASSSAQGKAFF. The DNA of the CDR3 is TGTGCCAGCAGCTCCGCACAGGGTAAAGCTTTCTTT.

In its sample, this clonotype was seen a few times. The chain links TRBV5-6 to TRBJ1-2; 7 positions match TRBD1. The CDR3 sequence is 16 residues long. In germline, CDR1 is SGHDT, CDR2 YYEEEE. The junction had 10 bases not matched to a gene; V was cut back by 3 bases and J by 2 bases. CDR3 residues: CASSWDERGHNYGYTF. The CDR3 nucleotides are TGTGCCAGCAGCTGGGACGAGAGGGGGCACAACTATGGCTACACCTTC.

This clonotype has more than one count but fewer than ten. This chain connects TRBV6-5 to TRBJ1-3; TRBD1 might be the D (5 bases). The V gene's germline CDR1 is MNHEY and CDR2 SVGAGI. The V end lost 6 bases, the J end lost 2 bases, and 20 bases lay between the germline ends. The CDR3 contains 17 residues. The CDR3 bases are TGTGCCAGCAGAGACTGGGGCCCGCGCTGTACTGGAAACACCATATATTTT. It specifies CASRDWGPRCTGNTIYF.

This clonotype has more than one count but fewer than ten. This sequence joins TRBV3-1 and TRBJ1-5; D is unclear. Trimming took off 3 bases at V and 9 bases at J, with 9 bases between the two ends. The CDR3 has 12 residues. Germline V lookup: CDR1 LGHDT, CDR2 YNNKEL (reference sequence). This CDR3 is CASSQALGPQHF. CDR3 bases: TGTGCCAGCAGCCAGGCGTTGGGGCCCCAGCATTTT.

The chain has TRBV27 and TRBJ1-6; no firm D call. V dropped 0 bases and J dropped 0 bases, with 6 bases sitting between them. The V gene's germline CDR1 is MNHEY and CDR2 SMNVEV (reference sequence). This CDR3 has 16 residues. The CDR3, as DNA: TGTGCCAGCAGTTTATCCCCAAGCTCCTATAATTCACCCCTCCACTTT. Translating it yields CASSLSPSSYNSPLHF.

This clonotype turned up a few times. This chain links TRBV5-5 with TRBJ1-1, with a weak D call TRBD1 (5 bases). V was cut by 4 bases and J by 4 bases, with 20 bases left in between. The CDR3 sequence is 16 residues long. Germline V gene data show CDR1 as SGHKS and CDR2 as YYEKEE (reference sequence). CDR3 sequence: CASSLYGGRAGTEAFF. CDR3 nucleotides: TGTGCCAGCAGCCTGTACGGGGGTCGCGCGGGCACTGAAGCTTTCTTT.

The rearrangement links TRBV6-6 to TRBJ1-2; D is unresolved. V was clipped by 3 bases and J by 9 bases, with 11 bases between them. The CDR3 loop spans 12 amino acids. Germline V CDR1 and CDR2: MNHNY, SVGAGI (reference sequence). The CDR3 nucleotides read TGTGCCAGCAGTTATAATCTTTTGAGCTACACCTTC. Residues: CASSYNLLSYTF.

This clonotype has just a few counts. The chain has TRBV5-5 and TRBJ1-5; 8 bases align to TRBD1. V shed 4 bases and J 0 bases; nucleotides not matched to a gene: 9. This CDR3 spans 17 amino acids. Germline-derived CDR1 and CDR2 are SGHKS and YYEKEE (reference sequence). The CDR3 DNA reads as TGTGCCAGCAGCACCGATGACAGGGGTTATAGCAATCAGCCCCAGCATTTT. It codes for CASSTDDRGYSNQPQHF.

In this sample, this clonotype turned up many times. The chain combines TRBV7-2 with TRBJ2-5; possibly TRBD1 or TRBD2 for D (7 bases each). CDR3 length: 16 residues. The germline V gene has CDR1 SGHTA and CDR2 FQGNSA. Trimming pared 3 bases from V and 4 bases from J, leaving 18 bases between. Written as DNA, the CDR3 is TGTGCCAGCAGCTTCGCCGGGACAGCGGGGTCAGAGACCCAGTACTTC. Its protein product is CASSFAGTAGSETQYF.

This clonotype was detected a few times. V usage is TRBV6-1 and J usage is TRBJ1-2; perhaps TRBD1 as D (5 bases). This CDR3 is built from 12 residues. The V and J ends lost 6 bases and 4 bases respectively, with 9 bases between them. CDR1 and CDR2 from the germline V gene are MNHNS and SASEGT. The CDR3, as DNA: TGTGCCAGCAGCGTGGGACGCTATGGCTACACCTTC. As protein: CASSVGRYGYTF.

The chain couples TRBV29-1 to TRBJ2-3; D call uncertain. V lost 2 bases and J 3 bases, leaving 6 bases between the germline ends. The CDR3 contains 12 residues. The germline gives CDR1 SQVTM, CDR2 ANQGSEA. The CDR3 sequence: CSVEPVTDTQYF. The DNA for the CDR3 is TGCAGCGTTGAACCGGTTACAGATACGCAGTATTTT.

This clonotype was observed at least ten times. The rearrangement joins TRBV9 to TRBJ2-3, with TRBD2 identical over 8 bases. The trim removed 0 bases at V and 6 bases at J, leaving 9 bases unmatched. The CDR3 runs 16 residues. Germline assignment: CDR1 SGDLS and CDR2 YYNGEE. The CDR3 DNA reads TGTGCCAGCAGCGTAGCTCCGGGACTAGGGGCGGATACGCAGTATTTT. It is translated as CASSVAPGLGADTQYF.

This clonotype showed up many times. The chain couples TRBV7-9 to TRBJ2-3; TRBD2 matches at 11 bases. Germline-derived CDR1 and CDR2 are SEHNR and FQNEAQ (reference sequence). V lost 6 bases and J lost 1; bases outside the gene matches: 3. This CDR3 is built from 15 residues. This chain's CDR3 is CASSSLAGGTDTQYF. The CDR3 DNA sequence: TGTGCCAGCAGTTCACTAGCGGGGGGCACAGATACGCAGTATTTT.

This clonotype was counted a few times. The chain has TRBV4-2 and TRBJ2-1; TRBD2 agrees at 11 bases. The CDR3 totals 17 residues. CDR1 and CDR2 from the germline V gene are LGHNA and YNFKEQ. The J segment lost 4 bases and the V segment lost 1 base, leaving 6 bases of the junction unmatched. The CDR3 DNA is TGTGCCAGCAGCCAAGGGGTGGGACTAGCGGTATACAATGAGCAGTTCTTC. Protein sequence: CASSQGVGLAVYNEQFF.

There are a few counts of this clonotype. The J gene is TRBJ2-5, the V gene TRBV19; TRBD2 matches 7 bases. J gave up 5 bases and V 6 bases, and 9 bases lay outside the gene matches. The CDR3 sequence is 14 residues long. Germline CDR1 reads LNHDA; CDR2 reads SQIVND (reference sequence). CDR3 bases: TGTGCCAGTAGACCCGGACTAGAGAGGGAGACCCAGTACTTC. This translates into CASRPGLERETQYF.

This clonotype was detected only a few times. In DNA form, the CDR3 reads TGTGCCAGCAGTGAAACGGGACAGGGGATTTTCAATCAGCCCCAGCATTTT. Protein sequence: CASSETGQGIFNQPQHF. The chain uses TRBV2 and TRBJ1-5; 10 bases match TRBD1. Looked up from germline, CDR1 is SNHLY and CDR2 is FYNNEI. V lost 2 bases and J lost 3; bases outside the gene matches: 7. This CDR3 comprises 17 residues.

This clonotype has a count of ten or more. The chain links TRBV27 to TRBJ2-5; tentatively, D is TRBD2 (7 bases). This CDR3 is built from 15 residues. V was trimmed by 3 bases and J by 5 bases, leaving 16 bases between them. CDR1 and CDR2 (germline): MNHEY, SMNVEV (reference sequence). CDR3 region: CASSFNGGPKETQYF. The DNA for the CDR3 is TGTGCCAGCAGTTTTAACGGGGGGCCAAAGGAGACCCAGTACTTC.

The chain carries TRBV2 and TRBJ2-1; a possible D gene is TRBD2 (6 bases). The ends were cut back, 11 bases at V and 8 bases at J, with 13 bases in the middle. CDR3 length: 11 amino acids. Per germline, CDR1 SNHLY and CDR2 FYNNEI. CDR3 bases: TGTGCCTCGGGGGAGTTTGATGAGCAGTTCTTC. Its translation: CASGEFDEQFF.

This clonotype was counted between two and nine times. The chain carries TRBV5-5 and TRBJ1-5, with unresolved D. This CDR3 contains 15 residues. Between the trimmed V and J ends, which lost 1 base and 0 bases, there was a span of 8 bases. Looked up from germline, CDR1 is SGHKS and CDR2 is YYEKEE (reference sequence). This CDR3 reads CASSLQINSNQPQHF. The CDR3 DNA is TGTGCCAGCAGCTTGCAGATAAATAGCAATCAGCCCCAGCATTTT.

CDR3 residues: CASRFDTGELFF. CDR3 in DNA: TGTGCCAGCAGGTTCGACACCGGGGAGCTGTTTTTT. The V call is TRBV12-3 or TRBV12-4, the J call TRBJ2-2, with unresolved D. V lost 6 bases, J lost 3 bases, and 5 bases lay in between. This CDR3 contains 12 residues.

This clonotype was seen more than once but under ten times. The chain links TRBV18 to TRBJ1-2; 7 nucleotides match TRBD1. Per germline, CDR1 KGHSH and CDR2 LQKENI. V shed 3 bases and J 8 bases; nucleotides not matched to a gene: 12. CDR3 length equals 15 residues. CDR3 in DNA: TGTGCCAGCTCACCCGGACAGGCTGGTTTTTGGGGCTACACCTTC. Its translation is CASSPGQAGFWGYTF.

There are many counts of this clonotype. The V gene is TRBV7-9, the J gene TRBJ1-2; possibly TRBD1 for D (6 bases). Looked up from germline, CDR1 is SEHNR and CDR2 is FQNEAQ (reference sequence). The CDR3 spans 15 residues. CDR3 coding DNA: TGTGCTTGGGGGTCAGGGGAGGTCGACAACTATGGCTACACCTTC. Translating it yields CAWGSGEVDNYGYTF.

The rearrangement uses TRBV7-8 and TRBJ1-4; D may be TRBD1 (5 bases). Trimming took off 0 bases at V and 4 bases at J, with 12 bases between the two ends. Germline lookup yields CDR1 SGHVS and CDR2 FQNEAQ. This CDR3 region has 16 residues. The CDR3 DNA reads TGTGCCAGCAGCTTAGCGATGAGGGACCTTAATGAAAAACTGTTTTTT. Amino acid sequence: CASSLAMRDLNEKLFF.

This clonotype has at least ten counts. The chain recombines TRBV10-3 with TRBJ1-2; the D is unclear. The CDR3 is 14 amino acids. CDR1 and CDR2 (germline): ENHRY, SYGVKD. V was shortened by 2 bases and J by 5 bases, with 12 bases between the two germline ends. CDR3 nucleotide sequence: TGTGCCATCAGTGAGGGTCAAGTAATATATGGCTACACCTTC. Protein sequence: CAISEGQVIYGYTF.

The chain employs TRBV24-1 and TRBJ2-2, with D tentatively TRBD2 (7 bases). The germline gives CDR1 KGHDR, CDR2 SFDVKD. The CDR3 covers 16 residues. V gave up 0 bases and J gave up 5 bases, with 12 bases separating them. The CDR3 loop reads CATSDLWGGETGELFF. In nucleotides, the CDR3 is TGTGCCACCAGTGATTTGTGGGGGGGCGAAACCGGGGAGCTGTTTTTT.

The chain recombines TRBV7-9 with TRBJ2-1; no definite D call. V shed 1 base and J shed 7 bases, with 14 bases lying between them. CDR3 length equals 15 residues. CDR1 and CDR2 (germline): SEHNR, FQNEAQ (reference sequence). The CDR3 here is CASSLVRVMRNEQFF. CDR3 coding DNA: TGTGCCAGCAGCTTAGTTAGGGTAATGAGGAATGAGCAGTTCTTC.